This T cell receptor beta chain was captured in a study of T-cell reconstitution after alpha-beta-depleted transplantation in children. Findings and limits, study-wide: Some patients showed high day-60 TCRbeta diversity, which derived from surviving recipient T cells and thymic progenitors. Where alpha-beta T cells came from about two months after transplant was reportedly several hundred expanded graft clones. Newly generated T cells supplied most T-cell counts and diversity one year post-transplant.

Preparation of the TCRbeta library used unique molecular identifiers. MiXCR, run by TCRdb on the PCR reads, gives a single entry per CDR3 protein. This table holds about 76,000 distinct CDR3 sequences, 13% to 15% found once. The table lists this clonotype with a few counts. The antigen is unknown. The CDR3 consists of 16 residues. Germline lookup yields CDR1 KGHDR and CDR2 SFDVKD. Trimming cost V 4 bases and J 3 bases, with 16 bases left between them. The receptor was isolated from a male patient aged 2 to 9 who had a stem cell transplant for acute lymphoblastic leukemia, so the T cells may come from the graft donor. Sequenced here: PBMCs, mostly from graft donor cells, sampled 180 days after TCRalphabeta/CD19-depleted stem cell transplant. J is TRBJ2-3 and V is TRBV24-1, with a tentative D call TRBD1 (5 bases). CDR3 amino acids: CATSEPTVKETDTQYF. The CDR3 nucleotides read TGTGCCACCAGTGAGCCGACAGTAAAAGAAACAGATACGCAGTATTTT.